A selection of T cell receptor beta chains follows, all from one sample in a study of blood T cells in healthy people across ages. TCRdb reprocessed the 5' RACE reads via MiXCR and lists one record per CDR3 protein. The sample holds hundreds of thousands of distinct CDR3 sequences, more than 45% seen once. What was sequenced was blood. The receptors were gathered from a man younger than 40 in good health. Each CDR3 is given with its conserved first and last residue. The order of the fields is V gene, J gene, clone size, D gene, CDR3 protein, CDR3 DNA. The D gene is left open where the match is weak. Clone size appears in some rows only: once, few, many, or a class for an expanded clone.

V gene: TRBV20-1; J gene: TRBJ2-7; clone size: NA; D gene: TRBD2; CDR3 protein: CSARPGTSGSASSYEQYF; CDR3 DNA: TGCAGTGCTAGACCTGGGACTAGCGGGAGCGCAAGCTCCTACGAGCAGTACTTC
V gene: TRBV12-3/TRBV12-4; J gene: TRBJ2-3; clone size: NA; D gene: NA; CDR3 protein: CASSFGGTADMEYF; CDR3 DNA: TGTGCCAGCAGTTTCGGGGGGACAGCAGATATGGAGTATTTT
V gene: TRBV15; J gene: TRBJ2-7; clone size: NA; D gene: NA; CDR3 protein: CATSRDKGQGNEQYF; CDR3 DNA: TGTGCCACCAGCAGAGATAAAGGTCAAGGGAACGAGCAGTACTTC
V gene: TRBV20-1; J gene: TRBJ2-7; clone size: NA; D gene: NA; CDR3 protein: CSARDAGSAYEQYF; CDR3 DNA: TGCAGTGCTAGAGATGCGGGTTCGGCCTACGAGCAGTACTTC
V gene: TRBV6-2/TRBV6-3; J gene: TRBJ2-7; clone size: NA; D gene: TRBD1; CDR3 protein: CASSRDRGYYEQYF; CDR3 DNA: TGTGCCAGCAGTCGGGACAGGGGGTACTACGAGCAGTACTTC
V gene: TRBV10-3; J gene: TRBJ2-1; clone size: NA; D gene: NA; CDR3 protein: CAISESLERPEQFF; CDR3 DNA: TGTGCCATCAGTGAGTCTCTCGAGAGACCTGAGCAGTTCTTC
V gene: TRBV6-5; J gene: TRBJ1-2; clone size: NA; D gene: TRBD1; CDR3 protein: CASRRQGQGFYGYTF; CDR3 DNA: TGTGCCAGCAGACGCCAGGGACAGGGTTTTTATGGCTACACCTTC
V gene: TRBV20-1; J gene: TRBJ2-7; clone size: NA; D gene: NA; CDR3 protein: CSARRPPYEQYF; CDR3 DNA: TGCAGTGCTAGAAGGCCCCCCTACGAGCAGTACTTC
V gene: TRBV11-1; J gene: TRBJ2-1; clone size: few; D gene: TRBD1; CDR3 protein: CASSVRRGLYYNEQFF; CDR3 DNA: TGTGCCAGCAGCGTACGCAGGGGGCTCTACTACAATGAGCAGTTCTTC
V gene: TRBV29-1; J gene: TRBJ2-7; clone size: NA; D gene: TRBD1; CDR3 protein: CSVVTLDRAYEQYF; CDR3 DNA: TGCAGCGTTGTTACCCTGGACAGGGCTTACGAGCAGTACTTC
V gene: TRBV7-7; J gene: TRBJ1-1; clone size: NA; D gene: NA; CDR3 protein: CASSLSRGAEAFF; CDR3 DNA: TGTGCCAGCAGCTTGTCCAGGGGAGCTGAAGCTTTCTTT
V gene: TRBV29-1; J gene: TRBJ1-6; clone size: few; D gene: NA; CDR3 protein: CSVGQFENSPLHF; CDR3 DNA: TGCAGCGTTGGACAGTTCGAGAATTCACCCCTCCACTTT
V gene: TRBV3-1; J gene: TRBJ2-1; clone size: NA; D gene: NA; CDR3 protein: CASSQEAGPIQQFF; CDR3 DNA: TGTGCCAGCAGCCAAGAGGCCGGCCCGATTCAGCAGTTCTTC
V gene: TRBV12-3/TRBV12-4; J gene: TRBJ2-7; clone size: NA; D gene: TRBD1; CDR3 protein: CASSAGDRGYEQYF; CDR3 DNA: TGTGCCAGCAGTGCGGGGGACAGGGGTTACGAGCAGTACTTC
V gene: TRBV4-3; J gene: TRBJ2-7; clone size: NA; D gene: TRBD2; CDR3 protein: CASSPGLEWYEQYF; CDR3 DNA: TGCGCCAGCAGCCCGGGACTAGAATGGTACGAGCAGTACTTC
V gene: TRBV4-2; J gene: TRBJ2-7; clone size: NA; D gene: NA; CDR3 protein: CASSQDSVSSYEQYF; CDR3 DNA: TGTGCCAGCAGCCAAGATTCGGTCTCCTCCTACGAGCAGTACTTC
V gene: TRBV14; J gene: TRBJ2-1; clone size: NA; D gene: NA; CDR3 protein: CASSQIGGSEQFF; CDR3 DNA: TGTGCCAGCAGCCAAATTGGAGGGAGCGAGCAGTTCTTC
V gene: TRBV28; J gene: TRBJ2-3; clone size: NA; D gene: NA; CDR3 protein: CASSQVVVTGGTDTQYF; CDR3 DNA: TGTGCCAGCAGTCAAGTCGTAGTTACAGGTGGGACAGATACGCAGTATTTT
V gene: TRBV20-1; J gene: TRBJ1-1; clone size: NA; D gene: NA; CDR3 protein: CSARGGTQAFF; CDR3 DNA: TGCAGTGCTAGGGGGGGAACACAAGCTTTCTTT
V gene: TRBV20-1; J gene: TRBJ1-2; clone size: few; D gene: NA; CDR3 protein: CSARDPLADTYGYTF; CDR3 DNA: TGCAGTGCTAGAGATCCCTTGGCGGATACCTATGGCTACACCTTC
V gene: TRBV2; J gene: TRBJ2-3; clone size: NA; D gene: TRBD1; CDR3 protein: CASSEEDRVSDTQYF; CDR3 DNA: TGTGCCAGCAGTGAGGAGGACAGGGTATCAGATACGCAGTATTTT
V gene: TRBV20-1; J gene: TRBJ2-5; clone size: NA; D gene: TRBD2; CDR3 protein: CSAPSGGQETRYF; CDR3 DNA: TGCAGTGCTCCTAGCGGGGGCCAAGAGACCCGGTACTTC
V gene: TRBV5-1; J gene: TRBJ2-2; clone size: NA; D gene: NA; CDR3 protein: CASRRGRMNTGELFF; CDR3 DNA: TGCGCCAGCAGGAGAGGGCGGATGAACACCGGGGAGCTGTTTTTT
V gene: TRBV7-9; J gene: TRBJ1-2; clone size: NA; D gene: TRBD1; CDR3 protein: CASSLGTGLNYGYTF; CDR3 DNA: TGTGCCAGCAGCTTAGGGACAGGTCTGAACTATGGCTACACCTTC
V gene: TRBV4-3; J gene: TRBJ2-7; clone size: few; D gene: TRBD2; CDR3 protein: CASSQEPMFKFSSGRVISYEQYF; CDR3 DNA: TGCGCCAGCAGCCAAGAACCGATGTTTAAGTTTAGTAGCGGGAGGGTGATCTCCTACGAGCAGTACTTC
V gene: TRBV7-9; J gene: TRBJ2-5; clone size: NA; D gene: NA; CDR3 protein: CASSSVGMEETQYF; CDR3 DNA: TGTGCCAGCAGCTCCGTGGGGATGGAGGAGACCCAGTACTTC
V gene: TRBV20-1; J gene: TRBJ2-5; clone size: NA; D gene: TRBD2; CDR3 protein: CSARDWSGGTQETQYF; CDR3 DNA: TGCAGTGCTAGAGATTGGAGCGGGGGGACCCAAGAGACCCAGTACTTC
V gene: TRBV6-5; J gene: TRBJ2-1; clone size: NA; D gene: NA; CDR3 protein: CASRVPGVGNEQFF; CDR3 DNA: TGTGCCAGCAGAGTTCCGGGAGTAGGAAATGAGCAGTTCTTC
V gene: TRBV20-1; J gene: TRBJ2-5; clone size: few; D gene: TRBD2; CDR3 protein: CSAKVAGLQETQYF; CDR3 DNA: TGCAGTGCTAAAGTAGCGGGATTGCAAGAGACCCAGTACTTC
V gene: TRBV29-1; J gene: TRBJ1-2; clone size: NA; D gene: NA; CDR3 protein: CSVVRGEDGYTF; CDR3 DNA: TGCAGCGTTGTAAGGGGAGAGGATGGCTACACCTTC
V gene: TRBV7-2; J gene: TRBJ2-1; clone size: NA; D gene: NA; CDR3 protein: CASSLARRLGYNEQFF; CDR3 DNA: TGTGCCAGCAGCTTAGCGCGTAGGCTTGGCTACAATGAGCAGTTCTTC
V gene: TRBV28; J gene: TRBJ1-5; clone size: NA; D gene: NA; CDR3 protein: CASSWMADQPQHF; CDR3 DNA: TGTGCCAGCAGTTGGATGGCGGATCAGCCCCAGCATTTT
V gene: TRBV7-2; J gene: TRBJ2-3; clone size: once; D gene: NA; CDR3 protein: CASSPRWGPDTQYF; CDR3 DNA: TGTGCCAGCAGCCCACGGTGGGGTCCGGATACGCAGTATTTT
V gene: TRBV28; J gene: TRBJ2-6; clone size: NA; D gene: TRBD2; CDR3 protein: CASSPGGTGANVLTF; CDR3 DNA: TGTGCCAGCAGTCCGGGGGGAACTGGGGCCAACGTCCTGACTTTC
V gene: TRBV21-1; J gene: TRBJ2-7; clone size: NA; D gene: NA; CDR3 protein: CASRVIQDGDYEQYF; CDR3 DNA: TGTGCCAGCAGAGTCATTCAGGACGGTGACTACGAGCAGTACTTC
V gene: TRBV28; J gene: TRBJ1-2; clone size: NA; D gene: TRBD1; CDR3 protein: CASGPGQSTYGYTF; CDR3 DNA: TGTGCCAGCGGTCCGGGACAGTCTACCTATGGCTACACCTTC
V gene: TRBV29-1; J gene: TRBJ2-7; clone size: NA; D gene: NA; CDR3 protein: CSAGPGVYNEQYF; CDR3 DNA: TGCAGCGCGGGCCCAGGGGTGTACAATGAGCAGTACTTC
V gene: TRBV12-3/TRBV12-4; J gene: TRBJ2-5; clone size: NA; D gene: TRBD1; CDR3 protein: CASSWRGQGAWETRYF; CDR3 DNA: TGTGCCAGCAGTTGGAGGGGACAGGGGGCGTGGGAGACCCGGTACTTC
V gene: TRBV3-1; J gene: TRBJ2-7; clone size: NA; D gene: NA; CDR3 protein: CASSLSVGRYEQYF; CDR3 DNA: TGTGCCAGCAGCCTGTCAGTGGGGAGATACGAGCAGTACTTC
V gene: TRBV4-2; J gene: TRBJ2-7; clone size: once; D gene: TRBD1; CDR3 protein: CASSQARDRIYEQYF; CDR3 DNA: TGTGCCAGCAGCCAAGCGCGGGACAGGATCTACGAGCAGTACTTC
V gene: TRBV12-3/TRBV12-4; J gene: TRBJ2-7; clone size: few; D gene: NA; CDR3 protein: CASSLGTGLKTTGEQYF; CDR3 DNA: TGTGCCAGCAGTTTAGGGACCGGGTTGAAGACTACGGGCGAGCAGTACTTC
V gene: TRBV6-5; J gene: TRBJ1-2; clone size: NA; D gene: NA; CDR3 protein: CASSYRLQLNYGYTF; CDR3 DNA: TGTGCCAGCAGTTACAGATTGCAGCTCAACTATGGCTACACCTTC
V gene: TRBV5-1; J gene: TRBJ2-1; clone size: NA; D gene: TRBD2; CDR3 protein: CASSFNSGLANEQFF; CDR3 DNA: TGCGCCAGCAGCTTTAACTCGGGACTAGCAAATGAGCAGTTCTTC
V gene: TRBV6-6; J gene: TRBJ1-4; clone size: NA; D gene: NA; CDR3 protein: CASCASGTGNEKLFF; CDR3 DNA: TGTGCCAGCTGCGCATCCGGGACTGGCAATGAAAAACTGTTTTTT
V gene: TRBV3-1; J gene: TRBJ1-2; clone size: NA; D gene: NA; CDR3 protein: CASSQTGGGYTF; CDR3 DNA: TGTGCCAGCAGCCAAACAGGAGGTGGCTACACCTTC
V gene: TRBV19; J gene: TRBJ1-2; clone size: NA; D gene: TRBD1; CDR3 protein: CASTPPPGQGPPGYTF; CDR3 DNA: TGTGCCAGTACCCCACCCCCGGGACAGGGGCCTCCTGGCTACACCTTC
V gene: TRBV5-1; J gene: TRBJ2-5; clone size: NA; D gene: NA; CDR3 protein: CASSLLWRTYQETQYF; CDR3 DNA: TGCGCCAGCAGCTTGTTGTGGCGGACGTACCAAGAGACCCAGTACTTC
V gene: TRBV7-2; J gene: TRBJ2-3; clone size: NA; D gene: TRBD2; CDR3 protein: CASSWSGAGGTDTQYF; CDR3 DNA: TGTGCCAGCAGCTGGTCCGGGGCGGGAGGAACAGATACGCAGTATTTT
V gene: TRBV20-1; J gene: TRBJ2-7; clone size: NA; D gene: NA; CDR3 protein: CSARAAGASYEQYF; CDR3 DNA: TGCAGTGCTAGAGCCGCAGGGGCCTCCTACGAGCAGTACTTC
V gene: TRBV9; J gene: TRBJ1-6; clone size: NA; D gene: NA; CDR3 protein: CASSDSSGSNSPPHF; CDR3 DNA: TGTGCCAGCAGTGATAGTTCAGGCTCTAATTCACCCCCCCACTTT
V gene: TRBV18; J gene: TRBJ1-5; clone size: NA; D gene: NA; CDR3 protein: CASSPPGHPDQPQHF; CDR3 DNA: TGTGCCAGCTCACCCCCGGGACATCCTGATCAGCCCCAGCATTTT
V gene: TRBV6-5; J gene: TRBJ2-5; clone size: few; D gene: NA; CDR3 protein: CASSYSALVRRGPYQETQYF; CDR3 DNA: TGTGCCAGCAGTTACTCCGCGTTGGTTCGGAGGGGCCCGTACCAAGAGACCCAGTACTTC
V gene: TRBV30; J gene: TRBJ2-7; clone size: NA; D gene: NA; CDR3 protein: CAWSVQGGSEQYF; CDR3 DNA: TGTGCCTGGAGTGTACAGGGAGGTTCCGAGCAGTACTTC
V gene: TRBV7-2; J gene: TRBJ2-7; clone size: NA; D gene: TRBD2; CDR3 protein: CASSSYSGSNEQYF; CDR3 DNA: TGTGCCAGCAGTTCCTATAGCGGGAGTAACGAGCAGTACTTC
V gene: TRBV13; J gene: TRBJ2-1; clone size: NA; D gene: TRBD2; CDR3 protein: CASSSPSGRPNEQFF; CDR3 DNA: TGTGCCAGCAGCTCCCCTAGCGGGAGACCCAATGAGCAGTTCTTC